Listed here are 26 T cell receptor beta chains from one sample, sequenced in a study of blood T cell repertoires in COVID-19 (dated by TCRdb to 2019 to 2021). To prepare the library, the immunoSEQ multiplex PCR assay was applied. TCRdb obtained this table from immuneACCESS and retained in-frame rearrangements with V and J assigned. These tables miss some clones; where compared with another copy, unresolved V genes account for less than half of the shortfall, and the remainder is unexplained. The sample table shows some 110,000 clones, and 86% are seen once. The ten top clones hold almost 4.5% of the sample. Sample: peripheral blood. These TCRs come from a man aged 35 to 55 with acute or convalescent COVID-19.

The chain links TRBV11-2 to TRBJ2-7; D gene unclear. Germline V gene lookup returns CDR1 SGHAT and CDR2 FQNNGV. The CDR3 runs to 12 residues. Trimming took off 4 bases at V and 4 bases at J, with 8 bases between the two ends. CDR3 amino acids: CASSSAGYEQYF. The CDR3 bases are TGTGCCAGCAGCTCCGCCGGGTACGAGCAGTACTTC.

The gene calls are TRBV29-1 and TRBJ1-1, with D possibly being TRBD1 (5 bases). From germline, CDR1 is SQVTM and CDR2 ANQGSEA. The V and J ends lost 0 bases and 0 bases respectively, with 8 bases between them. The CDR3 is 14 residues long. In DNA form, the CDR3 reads TGCAGCGTTGAAGATCGACAGATGAACACTGAAGCTTTCTTT. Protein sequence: CSVEDRQMNTEAFF. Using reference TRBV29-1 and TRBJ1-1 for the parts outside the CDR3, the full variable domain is SAVISQKPSRDICQRGTSLTIQCQVDSQVTMMFWYRQQPGQSLTLIATANQGSEATYESGFVIDKFPISRPNLTFSTLTVSNMSPEDSSIYLCSVEDRQMNTEAFFGQGTRLTVV.

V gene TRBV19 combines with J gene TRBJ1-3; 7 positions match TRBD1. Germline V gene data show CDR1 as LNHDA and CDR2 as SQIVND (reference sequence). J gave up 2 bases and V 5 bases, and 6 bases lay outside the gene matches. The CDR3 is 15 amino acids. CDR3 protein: CASSFRGTPGNTIYF. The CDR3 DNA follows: TGTGCCAGTAGTTTCAGGGGGACTCCTGGAAACACCATATATTTT. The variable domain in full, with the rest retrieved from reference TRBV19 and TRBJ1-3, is DGGITQSPKYLFRKEGQNVTLSCEQNLNHDAMYWYRQDPGQGLRLIYYSQIVNDFQKGDIAEGYSVSREKKESFPLTVTSAQKNPTAFYLCASSFRGTPGNTIYFGEGSWLTVV.

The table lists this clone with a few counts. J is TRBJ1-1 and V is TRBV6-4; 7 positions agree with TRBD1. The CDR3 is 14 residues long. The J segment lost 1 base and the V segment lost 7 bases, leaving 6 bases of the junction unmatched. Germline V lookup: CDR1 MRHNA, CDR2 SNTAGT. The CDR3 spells CASTKDRTNTEAFF. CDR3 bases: TGTGCCAGCACCAAGGACAGGACGAACACTGAAGCTTTCTTT.

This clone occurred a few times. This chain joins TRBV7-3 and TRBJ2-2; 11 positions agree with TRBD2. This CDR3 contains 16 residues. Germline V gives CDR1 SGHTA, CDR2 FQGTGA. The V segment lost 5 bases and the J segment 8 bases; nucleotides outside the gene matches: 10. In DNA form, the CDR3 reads TGTGCCAGCAGCCAAACCCCTAGCGGGGGGTTGGGGGAGCTGTTTTTT. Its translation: CASSQTPSGGLGELFF.

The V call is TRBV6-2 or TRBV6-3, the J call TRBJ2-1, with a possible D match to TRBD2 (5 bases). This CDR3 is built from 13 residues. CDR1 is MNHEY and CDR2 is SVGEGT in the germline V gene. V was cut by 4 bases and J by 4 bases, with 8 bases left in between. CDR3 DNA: TGTGCCAGCAGTTCGACTATTTACAATGAGCAGTTCTTC. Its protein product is CASSSTIYNEQFF.

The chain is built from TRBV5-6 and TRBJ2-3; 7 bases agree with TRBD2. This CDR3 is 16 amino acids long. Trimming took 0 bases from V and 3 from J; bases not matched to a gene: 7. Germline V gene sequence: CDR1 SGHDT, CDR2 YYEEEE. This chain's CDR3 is CASSLGTGTKTDTQYF. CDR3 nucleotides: TGTGCCAGCAGCTTGGGTACCGGGACTAAAACAGATACGCAGTATTTT.

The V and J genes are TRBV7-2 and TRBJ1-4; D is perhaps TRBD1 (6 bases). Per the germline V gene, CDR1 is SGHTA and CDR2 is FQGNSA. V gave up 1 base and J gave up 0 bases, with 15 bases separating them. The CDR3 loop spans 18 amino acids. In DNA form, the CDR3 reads TGTGCCAGCAGCTTAGAAACAGGGTTTCGAGCAACTAATGAAAAACTGTTTTTT. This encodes CASSLETGFRATNEKLFF.

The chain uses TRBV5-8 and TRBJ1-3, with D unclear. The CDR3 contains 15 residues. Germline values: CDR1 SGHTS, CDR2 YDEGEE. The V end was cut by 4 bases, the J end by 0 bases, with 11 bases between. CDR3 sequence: CASSVGLRSGNTIYF. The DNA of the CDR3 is TGTGCCAGCAGCGTCGGACTCCGCTCTGGAAACACCATATATTTT.

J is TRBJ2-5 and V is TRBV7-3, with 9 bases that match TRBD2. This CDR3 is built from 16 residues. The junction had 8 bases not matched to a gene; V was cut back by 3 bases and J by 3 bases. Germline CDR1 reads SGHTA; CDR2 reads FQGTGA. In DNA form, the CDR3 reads TGTGCCAGCAGCTTTGGGGCTAGCGGGGTGGAAGAGACCCAGTACTTC. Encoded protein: CASSFGASGVEETQYF.

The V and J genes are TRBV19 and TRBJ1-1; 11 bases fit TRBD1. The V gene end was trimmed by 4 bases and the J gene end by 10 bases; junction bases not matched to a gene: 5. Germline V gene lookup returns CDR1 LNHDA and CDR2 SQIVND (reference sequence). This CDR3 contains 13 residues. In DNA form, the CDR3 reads TGTGCCAGTAGTAACCGGGACAGGGGGACAGCTTTCTTT. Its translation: CASSNRDRGTAFF.

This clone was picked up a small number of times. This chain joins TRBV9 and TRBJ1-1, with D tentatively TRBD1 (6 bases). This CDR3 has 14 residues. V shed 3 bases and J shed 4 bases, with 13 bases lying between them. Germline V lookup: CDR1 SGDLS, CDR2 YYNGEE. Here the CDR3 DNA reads TGTGCCAGCAGCGGGCAAGGGGGGGCCACTGAAGCTTTCTTT. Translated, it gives CASSGQGGATEAFF.

CDR3 in amino acids: CAISAGTGRDEQYF. DNA for the CDR3: TGTGCCATCAGCGCCGGGACAGGGAGGGACGAGCAGTACTTC. The rearrangement uses TRBV10-3 and TRBJ2-7; 9 bases fit TRBD1. The CDR3 runs to 14 residues. With 6 bases clipped from V and 5 bases from J, the junction kept 8 bases outside the gene matches. Germline-derived CDR1 and CDR2 are ENHRY and SYGVKD.

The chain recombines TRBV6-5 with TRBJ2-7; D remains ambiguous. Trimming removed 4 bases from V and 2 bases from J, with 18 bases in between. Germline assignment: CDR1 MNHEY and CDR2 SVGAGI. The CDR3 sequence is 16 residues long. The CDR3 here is CASSFKLLGQPYEQYF. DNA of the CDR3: TGTGCCAGCAGTTTCAAACTCCTGGGCCAACCCTACGAGCAGTACTTC.

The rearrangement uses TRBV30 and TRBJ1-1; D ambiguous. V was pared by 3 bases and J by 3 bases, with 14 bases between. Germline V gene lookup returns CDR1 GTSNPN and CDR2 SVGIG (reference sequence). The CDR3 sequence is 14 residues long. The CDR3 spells CAWRSGVRDTEAFF. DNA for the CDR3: TGTGCCTGGAGATCTGGAGTCCGGGACACTGAAGCTTTCTTT.

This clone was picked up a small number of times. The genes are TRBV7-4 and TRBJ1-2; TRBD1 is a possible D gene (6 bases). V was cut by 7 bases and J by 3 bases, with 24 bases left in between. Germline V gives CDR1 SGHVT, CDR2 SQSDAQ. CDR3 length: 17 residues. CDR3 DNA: TGTGCCAGCAACCTGAGGACAGTCAGGGTAAGTGACTATGGCTACACCTTC. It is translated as CASNLRTVRVSDYGYTF.

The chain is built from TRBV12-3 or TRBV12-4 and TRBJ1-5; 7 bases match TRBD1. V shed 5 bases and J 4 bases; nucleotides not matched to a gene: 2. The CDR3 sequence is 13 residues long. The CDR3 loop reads CASSATGNQPQHF. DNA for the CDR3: TGTGCCAGCAGTGCGACAGGGAATCAGCCCCAGCATTTT.

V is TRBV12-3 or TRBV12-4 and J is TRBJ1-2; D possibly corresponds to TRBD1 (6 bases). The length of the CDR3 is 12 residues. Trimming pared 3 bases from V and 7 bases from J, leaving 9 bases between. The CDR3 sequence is CASSFGGTGYTF. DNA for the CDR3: TGTGCCAGCAGTTTTGGGGGCACTGGCTACACCTTC.

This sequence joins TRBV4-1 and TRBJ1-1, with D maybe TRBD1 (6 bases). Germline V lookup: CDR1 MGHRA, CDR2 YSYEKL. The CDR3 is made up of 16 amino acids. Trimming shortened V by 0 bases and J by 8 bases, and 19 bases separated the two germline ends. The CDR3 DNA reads TGCGCCAGCAGCCAAGATAGGACAGTCGGGCCCGGGGAAGCTTTCTTT. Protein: CASSQDRTVGPGEAFF.

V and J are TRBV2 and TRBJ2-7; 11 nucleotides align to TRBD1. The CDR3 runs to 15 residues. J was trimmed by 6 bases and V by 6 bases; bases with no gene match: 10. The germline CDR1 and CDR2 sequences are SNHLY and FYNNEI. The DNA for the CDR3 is TGTGCCAGCAGCCCCAGGACAGGGGGCCATGCCGAGCAGTACTTC. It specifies CASSPRTGGHAEQYF.

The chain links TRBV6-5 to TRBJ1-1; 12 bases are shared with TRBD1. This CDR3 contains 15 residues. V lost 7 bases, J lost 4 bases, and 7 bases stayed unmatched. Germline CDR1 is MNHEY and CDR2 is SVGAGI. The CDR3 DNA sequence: TGTGCCAGCACTAATGGGGGACAGGGGGCCACTGAAGCTTTCTTT. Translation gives CASTNGGQGATEAFF.

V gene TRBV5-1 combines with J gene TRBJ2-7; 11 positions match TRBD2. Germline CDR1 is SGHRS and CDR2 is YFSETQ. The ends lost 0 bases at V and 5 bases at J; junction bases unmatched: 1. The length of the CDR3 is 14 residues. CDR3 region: CASSLEGLADEQYF. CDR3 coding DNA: TGCGCCAGCAGCTTGGAGGGACTAGCGGACGAGCAGTACTTC.

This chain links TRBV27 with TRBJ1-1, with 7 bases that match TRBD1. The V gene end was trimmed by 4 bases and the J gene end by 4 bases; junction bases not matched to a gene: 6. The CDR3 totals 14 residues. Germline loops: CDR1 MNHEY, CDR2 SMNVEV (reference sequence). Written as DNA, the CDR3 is TGTGCCAGCAGTTCTGACAGGGCGGTCACTGAAGCTTTCTTT. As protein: CASSSDRAVTEAFF.

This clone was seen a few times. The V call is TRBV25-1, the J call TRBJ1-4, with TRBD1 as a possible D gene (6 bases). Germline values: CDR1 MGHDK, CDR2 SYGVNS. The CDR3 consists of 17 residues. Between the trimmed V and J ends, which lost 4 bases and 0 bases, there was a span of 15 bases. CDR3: CASSATRGGATNEKLFF. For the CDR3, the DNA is TGTGCCAGCAGTGCAACACGGGGGGGCGCAACTAATGAAAAACTGTTTTTT.

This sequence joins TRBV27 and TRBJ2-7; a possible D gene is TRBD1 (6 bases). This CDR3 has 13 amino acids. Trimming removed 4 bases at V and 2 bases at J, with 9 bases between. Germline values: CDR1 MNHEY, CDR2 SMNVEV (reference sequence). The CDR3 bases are TGTGCCAGCAGTTCCGGACAGACCTACGAGCAGTACTTC. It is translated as CASSSGQTYEQYF.

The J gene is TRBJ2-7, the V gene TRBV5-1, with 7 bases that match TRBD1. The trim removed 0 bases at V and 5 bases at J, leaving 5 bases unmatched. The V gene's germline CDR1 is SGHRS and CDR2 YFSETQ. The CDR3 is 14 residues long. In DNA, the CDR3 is TGCGCCAGCAGCTTGGACAGGGGACGTAACGAGCAGTACTTC. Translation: CASSLDRGRNEQYF.